The 18 T cell receptor beta chains below all came from one sample that was sequenced in a study of T cell changes during pregnancy in multiple sclerosis. TCRdb's table, derived via immunoSEQ multiplex PCR, lists solely in-frame clones and lacks some. The data contain tens of thousands of clones, roughly 93% of them singletons. Sequenced material: CD8+ T cells from peripheral blood mononuclear cells, taken after pregnancy. The origin of the receptors is a female donor with multiple sclerosis, enrolled in a pregnancy study.

The rearrangement uses TRBV7-6 and TRBJ2-5; D might be TRBD2 (5 bases). CDR3 length: 16 residues. Trimming took 6 bases from V and 2 from J, leaving 19 bases between them. CDR1 is SGHVS, CDR2 FNYEAQ, per germline. CDR3 protein: CASSFSVGNYQETQYF. The CDR3, as DNA: TGTGCCAGCAGTTTTAGCGTCGGAAACTATCAAGAGACCCAGTACTTC.

The chain combines TRBV6-1 with TRBJ2-5; no reliable D call. The germline V gene encodes CDR1 MNHNS and CDR2 SASEGT. The CDR3 is 14 amino acids. Trimming removed 0 bases at V and 5 bases at J, with 10 bases between. The CDR3 loop reads CASSEARRRETQYF. The DNA for the CDR3 is TGTGCCAGCAGTGAAGCGCGCCGGCGGGAGACCCAGTACTTC.

The DNA for the CDR3 is TGCAGCGTTGATGACCAACGACAGGGGAGGGCTTTCTTT. Translated: CSVDDQRQGRAFF. The gene calls are TRBV29-1 and TRBJ1-1, with 8 bases identical to TRBD1. V lost 3 bases, J lost 11 bases, and 11 bases stayed unmatched. The CDR3 is made up of 13 amino acids. Germline V gene data show CDR1 as SQVTM and CDR2 as ANQGSEA.

The chain couples TRBV2 to TRBJ2-1; 8 nucleotides align to TRBD2. The CDR3 extends over 15 amino acids. Germline V gene sequence: CDR1 SNHLY, CDR2 FYNNEI. Trimming cost V 5 bases and J 5 bases; bases outside gene matches: 8. The CDR3 DNA is TGTGCCAGCAGTACGACTAGCGCACTACACAATGAGCAGTTCTTC. Its translation is CASSTTSALHNEQFF.

This chain links TRBV7-8 with TRBJ2-2, with D maybe TRBD2 (5 bases). This CDR3 comprises 17 residues. Germline loops: CDR1 SGHVS, CDR2 FQNEAQ. The V end lost 2 bases, the J end lost 2 bases, and 15 bases lay between the germline ends. This CDR3 is CASSLKEDGPNTGELFF. For the CDR3, the DNA is TGTGCCAGCAGCTTAAAGGAGGACGGACCTAACACCGGGGAGCTGTTTTTT.

The chain has TRBV5-1 and TRBJ2-5; TRBD1 might be the D (7 bases). The CDR3 totals 17 residues. Germline V gene data show CDR1 as SGHRS and CDR2 as YFSETQ. V was shortened by 4 bases and J by 1 base, with 20 bases between the two germline ends. CDR3 nucleotides: TGCGCCAGCAGCCTGGAGGGGGGACAGATCATCCAAGAGACCCAGTACTTC. Its protein is CASSLEGGQIIQETQYF. The full variable domain, in which reference TRBV5-1 and TRBJ2-5 provide the parts outside the CDR3, is KAGVTQTPRYLIKTRGQQVTLSCSPISGHRSVSWYQQTPGQGLQFLFEYFSETQRNKGNFPGRFSGRQFSNSRSEMNVSTLELGDSALYLCASSLEGGQIIQETQYFGPGTRLLVL.

The V call is TRBV2, the J call TRBJ1-1; D is perhaps TRBD1 (6 bases). The germline V gene has CDR1 SNHLY and CDR2 FYNNEI. CDR3 length equals 12 residues. V was clipped by 8 bases and J by 4 bases, with 11 bases between them. The CDR3, as DNA: TGTGCCAGCCTCGACAGGCGCACTGAAGCTTTCTTT. Encoded protein: CASLDRRTEAFF.

V usage is TRBV7-9 and J usage is TRBJ2-7, with a possible D match to TRBD1 (5 bases). The CDR3 covers 13 residues. With 9 bases removed from V and 6 bases from J, the gap between germline ends came to 18 bases. Germline V gene sequence: CDR1 SEHNR, CDR2 FQNEAQ (reference sequence). The chain's CDR3 is CASETGSGGEQYF. CDR3 nucleotide sequence: TGTGCCAGTGAAACAGGTTCAGGCGGCGAGCAGTACTTC.

Comments on this clone: Since no conserved phenylalanine or tryptophan closes the CDR3, a read error is the likely cause. The chain recombines TRBV4-3 with TRBJ1-2; no clear D gene. From germline, CDR1 is LGHNA and CDR2 YSLEER. The V gene lost 5 bases and the J gene lost 2 bases, with 9 bases spanning the gap. The CDR3 has 13 amino acids. CDR3 sequence: CASSSGVNYGYTL. The CDR3 DNA sequence: TGCGCCAGCAGCTCTGGAGTCAACTATGGCTACACCCTC.

J is TRBJ1-5 and V is TRBV6-1; D not certain. The germline CDR1 and CDR2 sequences are MNHNS and SASEGT. The CDR3 runs 14 residues. Trimming stripped 11 bases from V and 5 bases from J, with 19 bases between. This chain's CDR3 is CAFPPTGSHQPQHF. The CDR3, as DNA: TGTGCCTTCCCCCCCACGGGGTCGCATCAGCCCCAGCATTTT.

The genes are TRBV7-2 and TRBJ2-3; D remains ambiguous. CDR1 SGHTA and CDR2 FQGNSA come from the germline V gene. This CDR3 has 12 residues. Trimming left V 7 bases short and J 5 bases short, with 10 bases between. CDR3 in DNA: TGTGCCAGCACCCTCTCAGGAGATACGCAGTATTTT. It specifies CASTLSGDTQYF.

This chain joins TRBV9 and TRBJ2-7; tentative D call: TRBD1 (5 bases). The V gene's germline CDR1 is SGDLS and CDR2 YYNGEE. CDR3 length: 14 amino acids. V lost 0 bases, J lost 3 bases, and 10 bases lay in between. DNA of the CDR3: TGTGCCAGCAGCGTAGGACAGTCAAACTACGAGCAGTACTTC. The encoded protein is CASSVGQSNYEQYF.

This clone appeared a single time. The CDR3 DNA reads as TGTGCCAGCAGACACAGGGTTGGCACTGAAGCTTTCTTT. The encoded protein is CASRHRVGTEAFF. This chain connects TRBV14 to TRBJ1-1; tentatively, D is TRBD1 (6 bases). The germline gives CDR1 SGHDN, CDR2 FVKESK. The CDR3 totals 13 residues. Trimming stripped 6 bases from V and 4 bases from J, with 12 bases between.

The chain recombines TRBV27 with TRBJ1-2, with D possibly being TRBD1 (5 bases). V lost 7 bases and J lost 6, with 15 bases in between. Germline V gives CDR1 MNHEY, CDR2 SMNVEV (reference sequence). The length of the CDR3 is 13 residues. The CDR3 loop reads CASTARGLNGYTF. The CDR3 nucleotides read TGTGCCAGCACCGCAAGGGGACTCAATGGCTACACCTTC.

In DNA form, the CDR3 reads TGTGCCAGTAGTATCGGGGGTGGGGTACCCAGTACCATCACAGATACGCAGTATTTT. Protein sequence: CASSIGGGVPSTITDTQYF. V usage is TRBV19 and J usage is TRBJ2-3, with D perhaps matching TRBD2 (6 bases). Trimming stripped 3 bases from V and 2 bases from J, with 24 bases between. The CDR3 totals 19 residues. Germline CDR1 is LNHDA and CDR2 is SQIVND (reference sequence).

V is TRBV5-1 and J is TRBJ2-1; no definite D call. The V end was cut by 4 bases, the J end by 0 bases, with 11 bases between. This CDR3 region has 15 residues. The germline V gene has CDR1 SGHRS and CDR2 YFSETQ. Written as DNA, the CDR3 is TGCGCCAGCAGCATAGCTCCCTCCTCCTACAATGAGCAGTTCTTC. It specifies CASSIAPSSYNEQFF.

This clone was recorded only once. This chain uses TRBV9 with TRBJ1-3, with unresolved D. Germline-derived CDR1 and CDR2 are SGDLS and YYNGEE. This CDR3 is 13 amino acids long. V was cut by 2 bases and J by 0 bases, with 3 bases left in between. The CDR3 loop is CASSVYSGNTIYF. The CDR3 DNA follows: TGTGCCAGCAGCGTCTACTCTGGAAACACCATATATTTT. Filled out from reference TRBV9 and TRBJ1-3, the complete variable domain reads DSGVTQTPKHLITATGQRVTLRCSPRSGDLSVYWYQQSLDQGLQFLIQYYNGEERAKGNILERFSAQQFPDLHSELNLSSLELGDSALYFCASSVYSGNTIYFGEGSWLTVV.

This chain connects TRBV27 to TRBJ2-7; 9 nucleotides line up with TRBD1. Germline assignment: CDR1 MNHEY and CDR2 SMNVEV (reference sequence). The CDR3 length is 17 residues. The trim removed 1 base at V and 3 bases at J, leaving 10 bases unmatched. CDR3 sequence (DNA): TGTGCCAGCAGTTTATTGGGGACAGGGTTACGTTTCTACGAGCAGTACTTC. As protein: CASSLLGTGLRFYEQYF.